This T cell receptor (beta chain) was sequenced during a study of shared clonotypes between healthy human individuals. Study conclusions and caveats: The four-donor shared clonotypes exceeded non-shared clonotypes in generation probability, with non-shared ones scoring lower.

The CDR3 has 14 residues. Germline trimming cut 1 base from V and 6 bases from J; bases unmatched to any gene: 3. Germline V gives CDR1 SGHAT, CDR2 FQNNGV. This clone was counted at least ten times. Its antigen is still unknown. This same CDR3 is encoded by further DNA sequences in the sample. Generated by immunoSEQ multiplex PCR, the TCRdb table keeps only in-frame clones and is missing some. The table records 850,000 to 1,200,000 clones, approximately 70% of them present only once. The TCR originated in a man aged 18 to 35 in good health. Sequencing input: memory CD4+ T cells sorted from blood. Noted subset: CD45RA-negative fraction. V and J are TRBV11-2 and TRBJ2-1; 7 nucleotides match TRBD2. In nucleotides, the CDR3 is TGTGCCAGCAGCTTAGGGACTAGAACCAATGAGCAGTTCTTC. Residues: CASSLGTRTNEQFF.